Listed below are T cell receptor beta chains from one sample, sequenced in a study of cytomegalovirus exposure and HLA in healthy donors. Clones were sequenced by immunoSEQ multiplex PCR, and TCRdb holds only the in-frame ones, with some missing. The sample records about 160,000 clones, 70% to 80% being singletons. Sequenced sample: PBMCs. The origin of the receptors is a man aged 35-49 years in good health and CMV-seropositive. CDR3s include the opening cysteine and the closing phenylalanine or tryptophan. Each record gives: D gene, V gene, clone size, J gene, CDR3 protein, CDR3 DNA. A D gene is named only where the DNA matches it firmly. Size is stated for part of the rows, as once, few or many counts, or as a class when the clone is expanded.

TRBD1	TRBV19	-	TRBJ2-1	CASSMGGQGYEQFF	TGTGCCAGTAGTATGGGCGGACAGGGCTATGAGCAGTTCTTC
-	TRBV7-2	-	TRBJ2-3	CASRVRASTDTQYF	TGTGCCAGCAGGGTGCGGGCTAGCACAGATACGCAGTATTTT
TRBD2	TRBV7-2	-	TRBJ2-7	CASSLLAGGMGEQYF	TGTGCCAGCAGCTTACTAGCGGGAGGAATGGGGGAGCAGTACTTC
-	TRBV5-6	-	TRBJ1-5	CASSSNRNQPQHF	TGTGCCAGCAGCTCTAACCGAAATCAGCCCCAGCATTTT
-	TRBV19	once	TRBJ1-2	CASSPGMVDYGYTF	TGTGCCAGTAGTCCCGGGATGGTGGATTATGGCTACACCTTC
TRBD2	TRBV29-1	-	TRBJ2-5	CSVVAGGRETQYF	TGCAGCGTTGTAGCGGGAGGGCGGGAGACCCAGTACTTC
-	TRBV2	-	TRBJ1-1	CASSASTEAFF	TGTGCCAGCTCCGCCAGCACTGAAGCTTTCTTT
-	TRBV10-1	once	TRBJ2-1	CASSDSSSYNEQFF	TGCGCCAGCTCGGACTCCAGCTCCTACAATGAGCAGTTCTTC
-	TRBV5-4	few	TRBJ2-2	CASSSRLGGNTGELFF	TGTGCCAGCAGCTCCCGACTAGGGGGCAACACCGGGGAGCTGTTTTTT
-	TRBV4-2	-	TRBJ1-4	CASSQDRPLGSLFF	TGTGCCAGCAGCCAAGATCGTCCCCTGGGGAGCCTGTTTTTT
-	TRBV6-5	-	TRBJ2-7	CASSYTGSHCEQYF	TGTGCCAGCAGTTATACTGGTTCCCACTGCGAGCAGTACTTC
TRBD2	TRBV9	once	TRBJ2-7	CASSPNPSGSYEQYF	TGTGCCAGCAGCCCGAACCCTAGCGGGAGCTACGAGCAGTACTTC
-	TRBV6-4	-	TRBJ1-2	CASSAGRGYGYTF	TGTGCCAGCAGTGCAGGCAGGGGCTATGGCTACACCTTC
-	TRBV7-2	-	TRBJ2-3	CASSLVRGIGDTQYF	TGTGCCAGCAGCTTAGTGCGCGGGATAGGAGATACGCAGTATTTT
TRBD2	TRBV9	-	TRBJ2-7	CASSVEGTSGRSNEQYF	TGTGCCAGCAGCGTAGAAGGGACTAGCGGGAGGTCTAACGAGCAGTACTTC
TRBD2	TRBV5-1	-	TRBJ2-2	CASSLGVFGRLNTGELFF	TGCGCCAGCAGCTTGGGTGTCTTCGGGAGGTTGAACACCGGGGAGCTGTTTTTT
-	TRBV28	few	TRBJ2-1	CASSPGVFEGEQFF	TGTGCCAGCAGTCCTGGGGTTTTCGAGGGTGAGCAGTTCTTC
-	TRBV6-6	-	TRBJ1-1	CASSLAMARNTEAFF	TGTGCCAGCAGTTTGGCCATGGCAAGGAACACTGAAGCTTTCTTT
-	TRBV30	-	TRBJ1-5	CAWSSGSGNQPQHF	TGTGCCTGGAGTTCGGGGTCCGGCAATCAGCCCCAGCATTTT
-	TRBV4-1	-	TRBJ1-1	CASSLGGANTEAFF	TGCGCCAGCAGCCTCGGGGGGGCTAACACTGAAGCTTTCTTT
TRBD2	TRBV27	-	TRBJ2-2	CASRTIGLAGGPGTGELFF	TGTGCCAGCAGGACCATCGGACTAGCGGGAGGGCCGGGCACCGGGGAGCTGTTTTTT
-	TRBV4-3	-	TRBJ2-1	CASSPGDSYNEQFF	TGCGCCAGCAGCCCCGGGGACTCTTACAATGAGCAGTTCTTC
TRBD2	TRBV7-8	-	TRBJ2-1	CASTNRMTSGTNEQFF	TGTGCCAGCACCAATAGGATGACTAGCGGGACGAATGAGCAGTTCTTC
TRBD1	TRBV10-2	-	TRBJ2-4	CASSEPDRGNSQYF	TGCGCCAGCAGTGAGCCGGACAGGGGCAACAGTCAGTACTTC
TRBD1	TRBV9	-	TRBJ1-6	CASSTGQPNSPLHF	TGTGCCAGCAGCACGGGACAGCCTAATTCACCCCTCCACTTT
TRBD2	TRBV29-1	once	TRBJ2-1	CSVKRAGGANEQFF	TGCAGCGTTAAGAGGGCGGGAGGGGCCAATGAGCAGTTCTTC
-	TRBV5-4	-	TRBJ1-1	CASSLGGQSEAFF	TGTGCCAGCAGCTTGGGAGGACAGTCTGAAGCTTTCTTT
TRBD2	TRBV5-1	-	TRBJ2-1	CASSHGLAGGIGNNEQFF	TGCGCCAGCAGCCACGGACTAGCGGGAGGAATCGGAAACAATGAGCAGTTCTTC
-	TRBV5-1	-	TRBJ2-4	CASSPSTGVGKNIQYF	TGCGCCAGCAGCCCCTCGACGGGAGTCGGTAAAAACATTCAGTACTTC
-	TRBV7-2	-	TRBJ1-2	CASSLETANYGYTF	TGTGCCAGCAGCTTAGAGACAGCTAACTATGGCTACACCTTC
-	TRBV18	-	TRBJ2-1	CASSPPGRNEQFF	TGTGCCAGCTCACCACCTGGTAGAAATGAGCAGTTCTTC
-	TRBV9	-	TRBJ2-2	CASSVAWGVGELFF	TGTGCCAGCAGCGTAGCTTGGGGGGTCGGGGAGCTGTTTTTT
TRBD2	TRBV7-2	-	TRBJ2-1	CASSPVSGSSYNEQFF	TGTGCCAGCAGCCCAGTTAGCGGGAGCTCCTACAATGAGCAGTTCTTC
-	TRBV4-1	-	TRBJ2-7	CASSPYGGDYEQYF	TGCGCCAGCAGCCCGTACGGGGGTGACTACGAGCAGTACTTC
TRBD2	TRBV10-3	-	TRBJ2-7	CAISYAGDAYEQYF	TGTGCCATCAGTTACGCGGGGGACGCCTACGAGCAGTACTTC
TRBD1	TRBV15	-	TRBJ2-2	CATSSRDRVHTGELFF	TGTGCCACCAGCTCCCGGGACAGGGTACACACCGGGGAGCTGTTTTTT
-	TRBV6-5	once	TRBJ1-5	CASSYSRRVGPQHF	TGTGCCAGCAGTTACTCTCGGAGGGTAGGGCCCCAGCATTTT
-	TRBV28	few	TRBJ1-4	CASSFGGAGANEKLFF	TGTGCCAGCAGTTTCGGGGGGGCCGGGGCTAATGAAAAACTGTTTTTT
TRBD2	TRBV27	-	TRBJ2-7	CASSLSSGSKYEQYF	TGTGCCAGCAGTTTATCGAGCGGGAGTAAGTACGAGCAGTACTTC
-	TRBV25-1	-	TRBJ1-1	CASSAGKNTEAFF	TGTGCCAGCAGTGCAGGGAAGAACACTGAAGCTTTCTTT
-	TRBV21-1	-	TRBJ2-1	CASTERVLSYNEQFF	TGTGCCAGCACAGAACGGGTCCTCTCCTACAATGAGCAGTTCTTC
-	TRBV7-2	-	TRBJ2-7	CASSLIRSYEQYF	TGTGCCAGCAGCTTAATCCGTAGCTACGAGCAGTACTTC